Shown below are 16 T cell receptor beta chains from a single sample sequenced in a study of T cell responses to AZD1222 COVID-19 vaccine listed by TCRdb under 2021. Library method: the immunoSEQ multiplex PCR assay. Not all clones reach the TCRdb copy of this immuneACCESS table, which keeps in-frame sequences only. Checked studies attribute under half of the gap to unresolved V genes and leave the rest unexplained. This sample holds more than 85,000 clones; approximately 89% were observed only once. Around 4.4% of the sample lies in the top ten. The time point label of this sample denotes: about 28 days (+/-7) after the second vaccine dose. The source material was peripheral blood, sampled 28 days after the second AZD1222 dose. These TCRs come from an adult who received the AZD1222 COVID-19 vaccine.

This clone was recorded once. This chain links TRBV9 with TRBJ2-7; D gene uncertain. The CDR3 spans 13 residues. Germline lookup yields CDR1 SGDLS and CDR2 YYNGEE. Trimming cost V 0 bases and J 1 base, with 5 bases left between them. In nucleotides, the CDR3 is TGTGCCAGCAGCGTAGGCGCGTCCTACGAGCAGTACTTC. Translating it yields CASSVGASYEQYF.

The J gene is TRBJ1-4, the V gene TRBV30; D ambiguous. V was trimmed by 3 bases and J by 7 bases, leaving 18 bases between them. Germline CDR1 is GTSNPN and CDR2 is SVGIG (reference sequence). This CDR3 comprises 15 residues. CDR3: CAWSTREGLSEKLFF. The DNA for the CDR3 is TGTGCCTGGAGCACTCGGGAGGGTTTGAGTGAAAAACTGTTTTTT.

The J gene is TRBJ2-4, the V gene TRBV4-1, with TRBD1 matching over 8 bases. V shed 1 base, J shed 7 bases, and the junction held 6 bases outside the gene matches. The CDR3 loop spans 15 amino acids. Germline V gene data show CDR1 as MGHRA and CDR2 as YSYEKL. CDR3 DNA: TGCGCCAGCAGCCAAGTTCCGGGACAGGTGAACATTCAGTACTTC. It specifies CASSQVPGQVNIQYF.

This chain uses TRBV5-5 with TRBJ1-1; D gene uncertain. The V and J ends lost 1 base and 3 bases respectively, with 13 bases between them. The CDR3 runs to 15 residues. The germline gives CDR1 SGHKS, CDR2 YYEKEE (reference sequence). Written as DNA, the CDR3 is TGTGCCAGCAGCTTGCGTGGGAATAGGTACACTGAAGCTTTCTTT. Translated: CASSLRGNRYTEAFF.

The CDR3, as DNA: TGTGCCAGCAGCTTATACGGGGGGCTAGGGACTGAAGCTTTCTTT. Translated: CASSLYGGLGTEAFF. The chain joins TRBV7-9 to TRBJ1-1, with D possibly matching TRBD1 (6 bases). Germline CDR1 is SEHNR and CDR2 is FQNEAQ (reference sequence). Between the trimmed V and J ends, which lost 2 bases and 5 bases, there was a span of 15 bases. The CDR3 extends over 15 amino acids.

V is TRBV6-5 and J is TRBJ2-3, with a possible D match to TRBD2 (6 bases). Trimming removed 11 bases at V and 0 bases at J, with 12 bases between. This CDR3 spans 13 amino acids. Germline V gene sequence: CDR1 MNHEY, CDR2 SVGAGI. This chain's CDR3 is CAGGGTSTDTQYF. CDR3 in DNA: TGTGCCGGGGGAGGTACTAGCACAGATACGCAGTATTTT.

The V and J genes are TRBV27 and TRBJ1-4, with 9 bases that match TRBD1. This CDR3 has 15 residues. Germline values: CDR1 MNHEY, CDR2 SMNVEV (reference sequence). J lost 4 bases, V lost 5 bases, and 5 bases had no gene match. The chain's CDR3 is CASSPLTGGNEKLFF. The CDR3, as DNA: TGTGCCAGCAGTCCCCTGACAGGGGGTAATGAAAAACTGTTTTTT.

The count of this clone is one. CDR3 DNA: TGTGCCAGCAGCCAAGATATGGTTTGGGACAGGGGGTACCAAGAGACCCAGTACTTC. Its translation is CASSQDMVWDRGYQETQYF. This rearrangement joins TRBV3-1 (or the pseudogene TRBV3-2) to TRBJ2-5, with TRBD1 matching over 11 bases. The germline V gene encodes CDR1 LGHDT and CDR2 YNNKEL (reference sequence). The V gene end was trimmed by 0 bases and the J gene end by 0 bases; junction bases not matched to a gene: 9. The CDR3 loop spans 19 amino acids.

The chain uses TRBV19 and TRBJ1-5; 9 bases agree with TRBD1. The CDR3 length is 15 residues. V lost 5 bases, J lost 3 bases, and 5 bases stayed unmatched. CDR1 and CDR2 (germline): LNHDA, SQIVND (reference sequence). The CDR3 loop is CASSFRDRDNQPQHF. As DNA, the CDR3 is TGTGCCAGTAGTTTCCGGGACAGGGACAATCAGCCCCAGCATTTT.

The chain employs TRBV5-6 and TRBJ2-1, with TRBD2 matching over 10 bases. The CDR3 covers 16 residues. Germline CDR1 is SGHDT and CDR2 is YYEEEE. V lost 4 bases and J lost 5; bases outside the gene matches: 9. The CDR3 sequence: CASSPSIAGGHNEQFF. The CDR3 nucleotides read TGTGCCAGCAGCCCTTCTATAGCGGGGGGACACAATGAGCAGTTCTTC.

The CDR3 protein is CASSPLTGSGELFF. For the CDR3, the DNA is TGTGCCAGTAGTCCTCTTACAGGGTCCGGGGAGCTGTTTTTT. V is TRBV19 and J is TRBJ2-2; possible D gene TRBD1, 6 bases. CDR3 length: 14 residues. Per the germline V gene, CDR1 is LNHDA and CDR2 is SQIVND (reference sequence). V lost 5 bases and J 6 bases, leaving 13 bases between the germline ends.

This sequence joins TRBV11-3 and TRBJ1-3; tentatively, D is TRBD1 (5 bases). Trimming took off 0 bases at V and 3 bases at J, with 12 bases between the two ends. The germline gives CDR1 SGHNT, CDR2 YENEEA. There are 16 residues in the CDR3. CDR3 nucleotide sequence: TGTGCCAGCAGCTTAGATGGGGCAGACATTGGAAACACCATATATTTT. This gives the protein CASSLDGADIGNTIYF.

The chain is built from TRBV11-2 and TRBJ1-4; a weak D match, TRBD1 (6 bases). Trimming cost V 4 bases and J 4 bases, with 13 bases left between them. Germline values: CDR1 SGHAT, CDR2 FQNNGV. This CDR3 has 15 residues. The CDR3 here is CASSSVTGNNEKLFF. CDR3 DNA sequence: TGTGCCAGCAGCTCAGTGACAGGAAATAATGAAAAACTGTTTTTT.

This clone was seen a handful of times. The rearrangement joins TRBV30 to TRBJ1-5; D is possibly TRBD1 (6 bases). V shed 2 bases and J shed 0 bases, with 14 bases lying between them. Germline CDR1 reads GTSNPN; CDR2 reads SVGIG (reference sequence). CDR3 size: 16 residues. Here the CDR3 DNA reads TGTGCCTGGAGTACAGAAACAGGGCGTAGCAATCAGCCCCAGCATTTT. Its protein is CAWSTETGRSNQPQHF.

This clone was found once. The rearrangement uses TRBV6-5 and TRBJ2-1; no reliable D call. Trimming shortened V by 0 bases and J by 4 bases, and 7 bases separated the two germline ends. Germline CDR1 reads MNHEY; CDR2 reads SVGAGI. This CDR3 contains 14 residues. CDR3 residues: CASSYSPGYNEQFF. Written as DNA, the CDR3 is TGTGCCAGCAGTTACTCCCCCGGTTACAATGAGCAGTTCTTC.

V and J are TRBV6-2 or TRBV6-3 and TRBJ1-2; the D is unclear. Germline V CDR1 and CDR2: MNHEY, SVGEGT. The CDR3 sequence is 15 residues long. Trimming left V 0 bases short and J 3 bases short, with 11 bases between. Here the CDR3 DNA reads TGTGCCAGCAGTTACTCGATAAGGGCCTACTATGGCTACACCTTC. Protein sequence: CASSYSIRAYYGYTF.